This T cell receptor (beta chain) derives from a study of cytomegalovirus exposure and HLA in healthy donors (TCRdb year 2017). Describing the broader study: In an earlier analysis of some 550 of the donors, approximately 260 Gb of sequence data and 117 million unique TCR beta sequences from about 179 million T cells were reported. An early release that covered several hundred HLA-typed donors contained approximately 300 gigabases of sequencing data and roughly 84 million unique TCR sequences. Among the approximately 430 genotyped donors, about 83% belonged to the genetic ancestry cluster associated with self-reported Caucasian donors. The aim of the study was to test whether cataloging public T cell receptors could identify signatures of past pathogen exposure. The T cell repertoires of around 730 subjects were profiled by immunosequencing and related to cytomegalovirus serostatus. A separate validation cohort of 100 to 150 different subjects was used in addition to the roughly 720-subject first cohort. To predict cytomegalovirus infection status, the study combined high-throughput TCR immunosequencing, statistical association of individual TCRs with disease status, and machine learning. In a later analysis, previously published TCR beta repertoires from about 670 donors were re-analyzed and high-resolution HLA genotyping was added so that TCR occurrence patterns could be studied. The later analysis used no new phenotypic data to find candidate immune exposures, relying instead on TCR beta sequences and their occurrence across donors. To decide whether each TCR beta V gene segment behaved as functional or pseudogenic, an earlier analysis of 587 of the donors relied on high-throughput TCR beta sequencing. Donor age, sex, ethnicity and CMV serostatus were compiled alongside the repertoire data. In a later genetic analysis, genome-wide SNP genotypes for about 60% of the 666 donors were used, and that subset was treated as a discovery cohort. All discovery cohort repertoires had been generated on a single sequencing platform. HLA typing included class I and class II loci at four-digit resolution. Typing coverage differed by locus: A, B, C, DRB1 and DQB1 were typed in roughly 629-640 donors, DQA1 in about 500, DPA1 in approximately 610, and DPB1 in 472. A handful of DR-DQ haplotypes were handled as single units for association and clustering because linkage in the cohort was strong. Among some 410 genotyped donors of the cohort, an average of around 250,000 unique TCR beta nucleotide sequences was sequenced per donor, of which approximately 18% were non-productive. Paper-wide results and their limitations: The presence/absence analyses assumed that sequencing depth was roughly uniform across donors, and that assumption may not be true. Because HLA typing was unavailable for some donors at each locus, only the typed subset was used in association tests. In an earlier analysis of roughly 500 of the donors, most TCR beta V segments appeared in productive rearrangements about 87% or about 30% of the time, broadly matching IMGT annotations. V-gene and J-gene trimming of TCR beta chains was associated with a missense DCLRE1C variant in a later genetic analysis, and the association was replicated in an independent cohort. The study listed 170 or so TCR beta chains as associated with cytomegalovirus. Immune exposure information for the cohort was limited to CMV serostatus. In a later genetic analysis, fewer N-insertions in productive TCRs were reported among donors in an Asian-associated ancestry cluster than the roughly 700-donor mean. Because the 87-base-pair reads could not distinguish some IMGT-functional V segments, including TRBV6-2 and TRBV6-3, those segments were excluded. Linkage disequilibrium might explain the correlated functional status among segregating V segments, but an unknown experimental factor could not be ruled out. Only TCR beta chains were sequenced in this cohort, and the absence of alpha or paired-chain data limited detectable features. In a later analysis, HLA-associated TCR beta chains showed more clonal expansion and lower generation probabilities than non-associated chains that were equally common. Assigning TCR associations to individual alleles was difficult when HLA alleles, especially DR and DQ, strongly co-occurred. The classifier was reported to diagnose cytomegalovirus status with high specificity and sensitivity in both the original cohort and the validation cohort. In vitro tests confirmed that a few of the cytomegalovirus-associated TCR beta chains recognize cytomegalovirus antigens. According to a later analysis, parvovirus B19, influenza, CMV and Epstein-Barr virus appeared linked to several top co-occurrence clusters. The sequencing pipeline was judged likely to have produced a cluster of highly shared sequence variants as a technical artifact. It was suggested by the authors that the approach could potentially be generalized to other disease states and immunological phenotypes. A later analysis found that TCR association rates varied across HLA loci, with DRB1 alleles showing the most associated TCRs and HLA-C alleles the fewest. A further reported finding was that TCR beta sequences accurately predicted the HLA-A and HLA-B alleles for most subjects in the first cohort. Most CMV-associated TCR beta chains appeared to be HLA-restricted in a later analysis, and the HLA associations seemed to be driven largely by CMV exposure. At a false discovery rate of 0.05, a later analysis linked 16,000 or so TCR beta sequences to specific HLA alleles. Most TCR sequences were observed very rarely across donors, whereas some public TCRs were present in many individuals. Because counts were too low, some 17 rarely observed V segments, including chromosome 9 orphons, were excluded from the earlier analysis of 587 of the donors.

Comment on this clone: The antigen this receptor binds is unknown. No base-level quality is on record; no much larger clone is a single base apart.

Receptors were amplified or captured by the immunoSEQ multiplex PCR assay. The multiplex PCR relied on a mix of 60 forward primers for TCR Vbeta segments and 13 reverse primers for TCR Jbeta segments. The CDR3 region of rearranged TCR beta genes was amplified from genomic DNA by a multiplex PCR assay. Amplified TCR beta libraries were sequenced as 87-base-pair reads on the Illumina HiSeq System. The published analysis was carried out like this. A later analysis tallied around 80 million unique TCR beta chains across the 666 repertoires, and about 12 million of those chains were shared by two or more donors. Raw reads were error-corrected and collapsed into unique sequences by a nearest-neighbor algorithm in which closely related sequences were merged to remove PCR and sequencing errors. CDR3 sequences were aligned to IMGT reference sequences to assign V, D and J gene segments. For a sequence to be retained, at least a six-nucleotide match to both a V gene segment and a J gene segment was required. Rearrangements were called productive when the CDR3 lacked stop codons and stayed in frame with V and J; all others were non-productive. Following IMGT convention, CDR3 was defined as the stretch from the second conserved V-encoded cysteine to the conserved J-encoded phenylalanine. The earlier analysis of 500 to 650 of the donors excluded any sequence lacking an unambiguous match to a single V gene segment. An earlier analysis of several hundred of the donors classified V segments as functional when productive rearrangements were above 56.7% and as segregating when the standard deviation between donors was above 5%. A statistical classification framework was built for diagnosing cytomegalovirus status from the catalog of TCR beta chain sequences. In a later analysis, TCR nucleotide sequences were compared against IMGT/GENE-DB human TR gene sequences so that V and J genes could be assigned. Using the TCRdist pipeline, a later analysis assigned CDR3 sequences along with most-parsimonious VDJ recombination scenarios. In a later analysis, each TCR beta chain was defined by its CDR3 amino acid sequence together with its V-gene family, and reads without a unique V-gene family were excluded. As a way to deal with suspected cross-contamination and a sequencing artifact, a later analysis dropped roughly 620 nucleotide sequences that were highly shared and had low generation probability. In a later analysis, a clonal expansion index was calculated for each public chain from normalized within-repertoire ranks of inferred template counts. In a later analysis, generation probabilities were computed using a VDJ recombination model fitted to out-of-frame rearrangements, and the results were checked against IGoR. A later analysis scored TCR-TCR, TCR-HLA and TCR-CMV co-occurrence with hypergeometric tests, applying a repertoire-size bias correction to TCR pairs. In a later analysis, false discovery rates were estimated by permuting HLA or CMV assignments 20 times. In a later analysis, co-occurring TCRs were grouped using DBSCAN, and TCRdist sequence similarity was added for clustering within HLA-allele-positive subsets. Repertoires with fewer than 30,000 or more than 120,000 public chains, plus five repertoires with anomalous nucleotide sharing, were excluded from co-occurrence clustering. Entries here come from immuneACCESS through TCRdb and include only in-frame sequences with V and J called. Some clones fail to appear in such tables; in the studies checked, an unresolved V gene covers under half of the shortfall, and the cause of the remainder is unknown. V and J calls and clone size are those listed in that table; D and trimming were worked out from the DNA. Present in this sample are 150,000 to 200,000 clones, around 86% of which were seen just once. Jointly, the top ten make up about 3.8% of the sample.

The cohort consisted of 670 or so healthy bone marrow donors. At the time of sampling, every cohort member was nominally healthy, though immune exposures that went unrecorded were likely present. The donor tested CMV seropositive, placing the donor among the 310 or so seropositive members of the cohort. Every donor gave a peripheral blood sample, and the peripheral blood mononuclear cells from that sample were used for TCR beta sequencing. The Qiagen DNeasy Blood Extraction Kit was used to extract genomic DNA from the blood cell samples. In the germline V gene, CDR1 corresponds to SNHLY and CDR2 to FYNNEI. The CDR3 has 16 amino acids, counting the end cysteine and phenylalanine. Only the CDR3 DNA stays, 48 bases, in frame from base 1. Cut back by 8 bases and 8 bases, the V and J ends lie 25 bases apart.

The V and J segments used are TRBV2 and TRBJ2-1; no D segment can be confidently identified. The TCR originated in a man aged 45-60 years in good health and CMV-seropositive. The sample taken for sequencing was PBMCs. The CDR3 protein: CASGLEMASRPHEQFF. The nucleotides are TGTGCCAGCGGGCTGGAAATGGCCTCCAGACCCCATGAGCAGTTCTTC.